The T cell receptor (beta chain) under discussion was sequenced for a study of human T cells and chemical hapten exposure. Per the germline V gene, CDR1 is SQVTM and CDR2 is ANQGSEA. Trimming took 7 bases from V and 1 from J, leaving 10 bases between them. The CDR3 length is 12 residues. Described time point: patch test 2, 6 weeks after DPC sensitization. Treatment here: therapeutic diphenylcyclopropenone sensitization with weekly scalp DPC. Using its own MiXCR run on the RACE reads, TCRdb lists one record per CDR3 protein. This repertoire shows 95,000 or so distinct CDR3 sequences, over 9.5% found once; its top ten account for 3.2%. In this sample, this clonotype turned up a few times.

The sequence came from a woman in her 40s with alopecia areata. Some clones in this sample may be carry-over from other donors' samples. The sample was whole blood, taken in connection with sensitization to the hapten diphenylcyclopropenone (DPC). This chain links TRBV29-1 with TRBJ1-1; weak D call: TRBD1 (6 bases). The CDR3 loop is CSAQGRNTEAFF. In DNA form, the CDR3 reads TGCAGCGCTCAGGGGAGGAACACTGAAGCTTTCTTT.